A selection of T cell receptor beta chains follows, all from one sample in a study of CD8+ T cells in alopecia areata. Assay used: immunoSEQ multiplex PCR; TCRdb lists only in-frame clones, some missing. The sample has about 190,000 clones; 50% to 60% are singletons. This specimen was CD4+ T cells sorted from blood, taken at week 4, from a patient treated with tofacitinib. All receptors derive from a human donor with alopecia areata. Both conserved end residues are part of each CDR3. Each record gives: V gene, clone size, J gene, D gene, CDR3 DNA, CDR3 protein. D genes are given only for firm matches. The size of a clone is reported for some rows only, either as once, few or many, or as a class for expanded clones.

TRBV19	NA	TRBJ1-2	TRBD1	TGTGCTGGACAGGGTCGGGACTATGGCTACACCTTC	CAGQGRDYGYTF
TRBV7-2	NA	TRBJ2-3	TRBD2	TGTGCCAGCAGCTTATGGACTAGCGGGGGGCTAAGCACAGATACGCAGTATTTT	CASSLWTSGGLSTDTQYF
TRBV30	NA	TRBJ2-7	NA	TGTGCCTGGAGCGGGGGACAGTACTACGAGCAGTACTTC	CAWSGGQYYEQYF
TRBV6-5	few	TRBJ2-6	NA	TGTGCCAGCAGTTACTCGAAAACCTCTGGGGCCAACGTCCTGACTTTC	CASSYSKTSGANVLTF
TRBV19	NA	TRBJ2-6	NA	TGTGCCACCTCCCCGGAGGGAGCTGGGGCCAACGTCCTGACTTTC	CATSPEGAGANVLTF
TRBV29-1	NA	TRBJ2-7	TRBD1	TGCAGCGTTGGACAGGGGGCTTACTACGAGCAGTACTTC	CSVGQGAYYEQYF
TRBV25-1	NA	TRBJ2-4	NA	TGTGCCAGCTATTCAGAAGCTGGAAACATTCAGTACTTC	CASYSEAGNIQYF
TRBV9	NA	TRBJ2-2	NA	TGTGCCAGCAGCGTAGAGTCTCGGAACCTATACACCGGGGAGCTGTTTTTT	CASSVESRNLYTGELFF
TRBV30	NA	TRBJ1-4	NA	TGTGCCTGGAGTGTCCAGAAGGAAAAACTGTTTTTT	CAWSVQKEKLFF
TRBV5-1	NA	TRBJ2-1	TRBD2	TGCGCCAGCAGCTCTAGCGGGCCGGCCAGGGATGAGCAGTTCTTC	CASSSSGPARDEQFF
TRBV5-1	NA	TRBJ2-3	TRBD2	TGCGCCAGCACCGCCCCACCGGGACTAGCGGGGTCGGGGAGCACAGATACGCAGTATTTT	CASTAPPGLAGSGSTDTQYF
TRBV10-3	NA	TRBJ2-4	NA	TGTGCCATCAGCCTTTCCGGGACGGAGGGAAACATTCAGTACTTC	CAISLSGTEGNIQYF
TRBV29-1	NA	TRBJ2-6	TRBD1	TGCAGCGTTAAACAGGGGACTGGGGCCAACGTCCTGACTTTC	CSVKQGTGANVLTF
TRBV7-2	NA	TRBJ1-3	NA	TGTGCCAGCAGCTCCGGACCCGGCTCTGGAAACACCATATATTTT	CASSSGPGSGNTIYF
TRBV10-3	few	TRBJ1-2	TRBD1	TGTGCCATCAGGGGGACAGGCCAAAGCTATGGCTACACCTTC	CAIRGTGQSYGYTF
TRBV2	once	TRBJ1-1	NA	TGTGCCAGCAGTGTGGCCGAAGCTTTCTTT	CASSVAEAFF
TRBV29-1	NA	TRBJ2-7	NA	TGCAGCGCCGGGACAACTCAGTTCTACGAGCAGTACTTC	CSAGTTQFYEQYF
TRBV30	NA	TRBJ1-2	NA	TGTGCCTGGTCGCTTAGGGGAACAGGTCTTAACTATGGCTACACCTTC	CAWSLRGTGLNYGYTF
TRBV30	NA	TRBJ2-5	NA	TGTGCCTGCGGAGACAGAAATCAAGAGACCCAGTACTTC	CACGDRNQETQYF
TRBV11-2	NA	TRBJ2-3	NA	TGTGCCAGCTCCCGGGACATTATGACAGATACGCAGTATTTT	CASSRDIMTDTQYF
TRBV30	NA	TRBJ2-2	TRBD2	TGTGCCTGGAGTGGTAGCGGGAGAGTTACCGGGGAGCTGTTTTTT	CAWSGSGRVTGELFF
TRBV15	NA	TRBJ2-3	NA	TGTGCCACCAGCAGAGCCGGACAGCCGTTCACAGATACGCAGTATTTT	CATSRAGQPFTDTQYF
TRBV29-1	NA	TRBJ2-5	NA	TGCAGCTCTACCCTAGCGCTCGGAGAGACCCAGTACTTC	CSSTLALGETQYF
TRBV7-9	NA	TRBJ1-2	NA	TGTGCCAGCAGTCGAACCCTGCAGGGGCCTAACTATGGCTACACCTTC	CASSRTLQGPNYGYTF
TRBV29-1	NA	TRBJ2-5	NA	TGCAGCGGAATACTACCTGGGACGGGGAAGAAGACCCAGTACTTC	CSGILPGTGKKTQYF
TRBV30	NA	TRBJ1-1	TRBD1	TGTGCCTGGAGTGTAGTTCTGTCAGGGGGCGGTGAAGCTTTCTTT	CAWSVVLSGGGEAFF
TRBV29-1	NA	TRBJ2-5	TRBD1	TGCAGCGCCCCGGGACAGATTGGGACCCAGTACTTC	CSAPGQIGTQYF
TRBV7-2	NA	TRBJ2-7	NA	TGTGCCAGCAGCTACGCCCAGGGATCCGAGCAGTACTTC	CASSYAQGSEQYF
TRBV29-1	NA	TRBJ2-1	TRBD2	TGCAGCGTAAACGTGGGGGAGGGCTCCTACAATGAGCAGTTCTTC	CSVNVGEGSYNEQFF
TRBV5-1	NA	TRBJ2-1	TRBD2	TGCGCCAGCAGCTTGGGAGCTAGCGGGAGCAATGAGCAGTTCTTC	CASSLGASGSNEQFF
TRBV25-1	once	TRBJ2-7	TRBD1	TGTGCCAGCGGGCCTCCGGGACAGTACTACGAGCTGTACTTC	CASGPPGQYYELYF
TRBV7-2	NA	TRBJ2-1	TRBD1	TGTGCCAGCAGCACCTTGACAGGGAGCTCCTACAATGAGCAGTTCTTC	CASSTLTGSSYNEQFF
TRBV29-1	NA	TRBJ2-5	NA	TGCAGCGTTGGGCCAGCGGGTACACAAGAGACCCAGTACTTC	CSVGPAGTQETQYF
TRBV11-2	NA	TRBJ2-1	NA	TGTGCCAGCAGCTTAGTGGTGGCGGCTACAGGAGAGCAGTTCTTC	CASSLVVAATGEQFF
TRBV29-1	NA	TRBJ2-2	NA	TGCAGCGTCCATTCCCCCGGGGAGCTGTTTTTT	CSVHSPGELFF
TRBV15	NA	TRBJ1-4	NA	TGTGCCACCAGCGGCGGGACCTTTAATGAAAAACTGTTTTTT	CATSGGTFNEKLFF
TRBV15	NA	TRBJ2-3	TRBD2	TGTGCCACCAGCAGAGGGGGACTAGCGAGGAGCACAGATACGCAGTATTTT	CATSRGGLARSTDTQYF
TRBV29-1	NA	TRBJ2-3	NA	TGCAGCGTCGGAGGGCCTTCAGTGGGTAGCACAGATACGCAGTATTTT	CSVGGPSVGSTDTQYF
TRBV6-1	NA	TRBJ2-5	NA	TGTGCCAGCAGAAAATTTGTGAACTCGGAAGAGACCCAGTACTTC	CASRKFVNSEETQYF
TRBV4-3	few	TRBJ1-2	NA	TGCGCCAGCAGCCAGACTGAATCAGGGTACTATGGCTACACCTTC	CASSQTESGYYGYTF
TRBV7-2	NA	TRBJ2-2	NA	TGTGCCAGCAGCATTGGCACCGGGGAGCTGTTTTTT	CASSIGTGELFF
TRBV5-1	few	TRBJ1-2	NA	TGCGCCAGCAGCTTGGGCGGTTTAGGGGGTGGCCATGGCTACACCTTC	CASSLGGLGGGHGYTF
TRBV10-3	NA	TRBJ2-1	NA	TGTGCCATCATGGAGGAGGCGGGGTACAATGAGCAGTTCTTC	CAIMEEAGYNEQFF
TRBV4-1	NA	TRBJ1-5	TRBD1	TGCGCCAGCAGCCAAGATCGGACAGGAATCAATCAGCCCCAGCATTTT	CASSQDRTGINQPQHF
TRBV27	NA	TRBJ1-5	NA	TGTGCCAGCAGTTTTCGACCGCACGGGGGTCAGCCCCAGCATTTT	CASSFRPHGGQPQHF
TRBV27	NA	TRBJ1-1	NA	TGTGCCAGCAGTTTATCAGGGGGAAAATCTGAAGCTTTCTTT	CASSLSGGKSEAFF
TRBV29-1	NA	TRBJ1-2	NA	TGCAGCGCCATAAAAGAGACTCGCGGCTACACCTTC	CSAIKETRGYTF
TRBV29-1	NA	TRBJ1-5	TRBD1	TGCAGCGCGAAGACAGGGAGCAATCAGCCCCAGCATTTT	CSAKTGSNQPQHF
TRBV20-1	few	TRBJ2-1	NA	TGCAGTGCCCGGTTGGGGGGAGAGCAGTTCTTC	CSARLGGEQFF
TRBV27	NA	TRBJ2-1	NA	TGTGCCAGCAGTTTTGGGCGGGGCAGCTCCTACAATGAGCAGTTCTTC	CASSFGRGSSYNEQFF
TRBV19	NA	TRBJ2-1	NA	TGTGCCAGTAGTCGGGCGGTCTCCTACAATGAGCAGTTCTTC	CASSRAVSYNEQFF
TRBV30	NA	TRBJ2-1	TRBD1	TGTGCCTGGAGTAGCGTCGGGACAGGGGATGAGCAGTTCTTC	CAWSSVGTGDEQFF
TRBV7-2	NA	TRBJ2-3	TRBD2	TGTGCCAGCAGACTAGCGGGAGGGTTAACAGATACGCAGTATTTT	CASRLAGGLTDTQYF
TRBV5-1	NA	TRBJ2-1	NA	TGCGCCAGCAGCTTCAGTCCAGGGCCGGGACAAGAGCAGTTCTTC	CASSFSPGPGQEQFF
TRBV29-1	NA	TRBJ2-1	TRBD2	TGCAGCGCTGGGACTAGCGGGAGAGGAGAGCAGTTCTTC	CSAGTSGRGEQFF
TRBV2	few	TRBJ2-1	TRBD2	TGTGCCAGCAGTGCCGCGGGAGGTGCGGTGAATGAGCAGTTCTTC	CASSAAGGAVNEQFF
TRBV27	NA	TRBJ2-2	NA	TGTGCCAGCAGTTTAGAGGGGGTCTCCGGGGAGCTGTTTTTT	CASSLEGVSGELFF
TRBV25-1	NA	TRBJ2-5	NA	TGTGCCAGCAGCCAGGGATACCCTTCAAAGACCCAGTACTTC	CASSQGYPSKTQYF
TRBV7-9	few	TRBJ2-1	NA	TGTGCCAGCAGCTTAGCCCATTACAATGAGCAGTTCTTC	CASSLAHYNEQFF